This T cell receptor beta chain was identified in a study of beta chain features in type 1 diabetes. Whole-study context: Patient and healthy donor groups were alike in age, gender and cell yields. Whole-study findings and limits: Shorter templates might be favored by PCR, equally in patients and controls. Within patients, naive, central memory and Treg TCRB repertoires seemed more similar than within healthy donors.

Reverse transcribing all isolated RNA meant expressed TCRB transcripts were sequenced. Method: immunoSEQ multiplex PCR; TCRdb's copy keeps in-frame clones and lacks some. The sample lists some 300,000 clones, roughly 8% occurring once. The CDR3 loop spans 14 amino acids. Per germline, CDR1 SNHLY and CDR2 FYNNEI. The table lists this clone with a few counts. The antigen is not known. The sample was central memory CD4+ T cells from blood. The V call is TRBV2, the J call TRBJ2-5; D perhaps matches TRBD1 (5 bases). The J call is uncertain, as TRBJ2-7 better fits the DNA end. The TCR originated in a woman younger than 30 in good health. The CDR3 region has the DNA TGTGCCAGCACCGAACGAACAGGATGGTACGAGCAGTACTTC. Translation: CASTERTGWYEQYF.